This TCR beta chain was obtained from a study of post-analysis software for immune sequencing data. General study results and limits: Patients used about 5 TRBV segments, including TRBV5-6, TRBV5-1 and TRBV20-1, more often than controls.

J lost 5 bases, V lost 2 bases, and 10 bases had no gene match. CDR1 is SGHRS, CDR2 YFSETQ, per germline. The CDR3 contains 16 residues. Unique molecular identifiers were present in the TCR beta cDNA libraries. TCRdb redid the calling of the PCR reads with MiXCR, one entry per CDR3 protein. The repertoire includes roughly 600,000 distinct CDR3 sequences, 40% to 50% of them detected once, and 1.5% to 2% sits in the top ten. The table lists this clonotype with a few counts. Antigen specificity is unknown. This TCR was recovered from a girl aged 5-17 years with multiple sclerosis. Sequencing was done on a sample of blood. The rearrangement links TRBV5-1 to TRBJ1-1; 9 positions match TRBD1. The CDR3 DNA sequence: TGCGCCAGCAGCTTTCAGGCGGTCGGGACAGGGACTGAAGCTTTCTTT. Its translation is CASSFQAVGTGTEAFF.